One and the same sample provided the 20 T cell receptor beta chains below, sequenced in a study of T-cell reconstitution after alpha-beta-depleted transplantation in children. Preparing the TCRbeta library involved the use of unique molecular identifiers. TCRdb re-called the PCR reads with MiXCR, one entry per CDR3 protein. The top ten hold approximately 15% of the sample, which has fewer than 550,000 distinct CDR3 sequences, over 10% seen once. Material: PBMCs, mostly from graft donor cells, obtained 180 days after TCRalphabeta/CD19-depleted stem cell transplant. Every receptor here comes from a female patient aged 2 to 10 who had a stem cell transplant for aplastic anemia, so the T cells may come from the graft donor.

The rearrangement links TRBV13 to TRBJ2-7; 7 nucleotides align to TRBD2. Per germline, CDR1 PRHDT and CDR2 FYEKMQ (reference sequence). The J segment lost 2 bases and the V segment lost 4 bases, leaving 5 bases of the junction unmatched. The CDR3 spans 14 residues. The CDR3 nucleotides read TGTGCCAGCAGCTCCACCGCGGGGGCCTACGAGCAGTACTTC. Protein sequence: CASSSTAGAYEQYF.

This clonotype was seen ten or more times. The chain couples TRBV28 to TRBJ2-6; TRBD2 matches 8 bases. J lost 0 bases, V lost 7 bases, and 5 bases had no gene match. Germline V gene sequence: CDR1 MDHEN, CDR2 SYDVKM. This CDR3 is built from 16 residues. The CDR3 here is CASTASGLSGANVLTF. In DNA, the CDR3 is TGTGCCAGCACGGCTAGCGGGCTCTCTGGGGCCAACGTCCTGACTTTC.

This chain connects TRBV19 to TRBJ2-1; 8 nucleotides agree with TRBD1. V lost 2 bases to trimming and J lost 7 bases; unmatched junction nucleotides: 13. The CDR3 sequence is 17 residues long. Germline CDR1 is LNHDA and CDR2 is SQIVND (reference sequence). DNA of the CDR3: TGTGCCAGTAGTATATTCCCGGACAGGGTTTCGGGGAATGAGCAGTTCTTC. Its protein product is CASSIFPDRVSGNEQFF. The whole variable domain, filled in from reference TRBV19 and TRBJ2-1, reads DGGITQSPKYLFRKEGQNVTLSCEQNLNHDAMYWYRQDPGQGLRLIYYSQIVNDFQKGDIAEGYSVSREKKESFPLTVTSAQKNPTAFYLCASSIFPDRVSGNEQFFGPGTRLTVL.

This clonotype has only a few counts. The V gene is TRBV2, the J gene TRBJ2-2; D gene ambiguous. Trimming removed 6 bases at V and 8 bases at J, with 4 bases between. CDR3 length equals 10 residues. Per germline, CDR1 SNHLY and CDR2 FYNNEI. CDR3: CASSAGELFF. CDR3 bases: TGTGCCAGCAGCGCGGGGGAGCTGTTTTTT.

This clonotype occurred a few times. The chain couples TRBV29-1 to TRBJ1-3; no clear D. V lost 7 bases and J lost 4, with 11 bases in between. This CDR3 is built from 12 residues. In germline, CDR1 is SQVTM, CDR2 ANQGSEA. The CDR3 region has the DNA TGCAGCGCCGAGGGAAGAGGAAACACCATATATTTT. It translates to CSAEGRGNTIYF.

This rearrangement joins TRBV6-2 or TRBV6-3 to TRBJ2-1, with 8 positions matching TRBD2. V gave up 5 bases and J gave up 10 bases; unmatched junction bases: 13. CDR3 size: 15 residues. Germline CDR1 is MNHEY and CDR2 is SVGEGT. The CDR3 loop is CASSNLYGLAREQFF. The CDR3, as DNA: TGTGCCAGCAGTAACCTTTACGGACTAGCAAGGGAGCAGTTCTTC.

V and J are TRBV4-2 and TRBJ2-1, with D tentatively TRBD2 (6 bases). V was shortened by 0 bases and J by 2 bases, with 14 bases between the two germline ends. In germline, CDR1 is LGHNA, CDR2 YNFKEQ. The CDR3 has 17 residues. CDR3 coding DNA: TGTGCCAGCAGCCAAGATTTGTTGGGGAGGACCTACAATGAGCAGTTCTTC. It is translated as CASSQDLLGRTYNEQFF.

This clonotype was found a few times. V usage is TRBV20-1 and J usage is TRBJ2-7; possibly TRBD2 for D (5 bases). Germline CDR1 and CDR2: DFQATT and SNEGSKA (reference sequence). This CDR3 is built from 12 residues. V was trimmed by 6 bases and J by 2 bases, leaving 11 bases between them. The CDR3 reads CSAPPGAYEQYF. In nucleotides, the CDR3 is TGCAGTGCCCCCCCCGGGGCCTACGAGCAGTACTTC.

The rearrangement uses TRBV28 and TRBJ2-7; D remains unclear. Trimming took off 2 bases at V and 0 bases at J, with 11 bases between the two ends. Germline-derived CDR1 and CDR2 are MDHEN and SYDVKM. The CDR3 totals 15 residues. The DNA for the CDR3 is TGTGCCAGCAGTTTAAACAGAGTTTTCTCCTACGAGCAGTACTTC. This sequence encodes CASSLNRVFSYEQYF.

This clonotype appeared a few times. The chain links TRBV6-5 to TRBJ2-2; D is undetermined. V lost 1 base to trimming and J lost 5 bases, with 14 bases between them. CDR1 and CDR2 (germline): MNHEY, SVGAGI. This CDR3 has 16 amino acids. CDR3 DNA sequence: TGTGCCAGCAGTTACTGGGCTTCGGGTGGGACCGGGGAGCTGTTTTTT. It is translated as CASSYWASGGTGELFF.

This clonotype showed up just a few times. V and J are TRBV19 and TRBJ1-2; the match to TRBD1 covers 7 bases. V dropped 5 bases and J dropped 6; count of bases not matched to a gene: 6. Germline CDR1 and CDR2: LNHDA and SQIVND (reference sequence). The length of the CDR3 is 13 residues. In DNA, the CDR3 is TGTGCCAGTAGTTTACGACAGGGAGATGGCTACACCTTC. This sequence encodes CASSLRQGDGYTF.

The V call is TRBV28, the J call TRBJ2-7; maybe TRBD2 (5 bases). Germline CDR1 and CDR2: MDHEN and SYDVKM. Trimming shortened V by 3 bases and J by 5 bases, and 14 bases separated the two germline ends. The CDR3 totals 14 residues. This chain's CDR3 is CASSFRLAFHEQYF. The CDR3 coding sequence is TGTGCCAGCAGTTTCAGGCTAGCATTCCACGAGCAGTACTTC.

This clonotype was counted ten times or more. CDR3 DNA: TGCGCCAGCAGCTTGAGGGGTTTTAGCGGGAGGGCCTCGGATGAGCAGTTCTTC. Encoded protein: CASSLRGFSGRASDEQFF. The chain is built from TRBV5-1 and TRBJ2-1, with TRBD2 identical over 11 bases. The CDR3 is 18 residues long. Trimming removed 1 base from V and 8 bases from J; junction bases left unmatched: 14. Germline CDR1 is SGHRS and CDR2 is YFSETQ.

In its sample, this clonotype was seen a few times. V and J are TRBV18 and TRBJ1-1; D is undetermined. Trimming removed 3 bases from V and 0 bases from J, with 14 bases in between. The germline gives CDR1 KGHSH, CDR2 LQKENI. The CDR3 covers 16 residues. In DNA form, the CDR3 reads TGTGCCAGCTCACCCCAGGAGCTCATCTTGAACACTGAAGCTTTCTTT. Protein: CASSPQELILNTEAFF.

This clonotype has only a few counts. The genes are TRBV20-1 and TRBJ2-7; D is perhaps TRBD1 or TRBD2 (6 bases each). V dropped 2 bases and J dropped 5 bases, with 13 bases sitting between them. This CDR3 is built from 13 residues. CDR1 is DFQATT and CDR2 is SNEGSKA in the germline V gene (reference sequence). CDR3 amino acids: CSARWRGYNEQYF. The CDR3 DNA follows: TGCAGTGCTAGATGGAGGGGGTATAACGAGCAGTACTTC.

This clonotype was counted a few times. This chain joins TRBV7-9 and TRBJ1-2, with TRBD1 as a possible D gene (5 bases). Germline CDR1 is SEHNR and CDR2 is FQNEAQ (reference sequence). V was pared by 5 bases and J by 4 bases, with 11 bases between. The CDR3 spans 13 residues. The CDR3 nucleotides read TGTGCCAGCAGCGTTAGGGGCGGCTATGGCTACACCTTC. This translates into CASSVRGGYGYTF. The full variable domain, in which reference TRBV7-9 and TRBJ1-2 provide the parts outside the CDR3, is DTGVSQNPRHKITKRGQNVTFRCDPISEHNRLYWYRQTLGQGPEFLTYFQNEAQLEKSRLLSDRFSAERPKGSFSTLEIQRTEQGDSAMYLCASSVRGGYGYTFGSGTRLTVV.

The J gene is TRBJ2-7, the V gene TRBV6-5; 11 positions agree with TRBD1. CDR1 is MNHEY, CDR2 SVGAGI, per germline. V trimming: 2 bases; J trimming: 2 bases; junction bases outside the gene matches: 2. The CDR3 is 15 amino acids. The CDR3 sequence: CASSYRTGGPYEQYF. The CDR3 DNA reads as TGTGCCAGCAGTTACAGGACAGGGGGCCCCTACGAGCAGTACTTC.

The genes are TRBV7-9 and TRBJ2-7; 8 nucleotides match TRBD1. The CDR3 has 14 amino acids. J lost 8 bases, V lost 4 bases, and 10 bases had no gene match. Per the germline V gene, CDR1 is SEHNR and CDR2 is FQNEAQ (reference sequence). CDR3 sequence reads: CASSSPLDRGKQYV. The DNA of the CDR3 is TGTGCCAGCAGCTCCCCACTAGACAGGGGAAAGCAGTACGTC.

The chain combines TRBV18 with TRBJ2-7, with D tentatively TRBD1 (6 bases). CDR3 length: 20 amino acids. Trimming removed 1 base at V and 1 base at J, with 26 bases between. Germline lookup yields CDR1 KGHSH and CDR2 LQKENI. CDR3 region: CASSPRLTQLRPRGSYEQYF. CDR3 sequence (DNA): TGTGCCAGCTCACCACGGCTGACACAGCTACGACCTAGGGGGTCCTACGAGCAGTACTTC. Supplemented by reference TRBV18 and TRBJ2-7, the full variable domain reads NAGVMQNPRHLVRRRGQEARLRCSPMKGHSHVYWYRQLPEEGLKFMVYLQKENIIDESGMPKERFSAEFPKEGPSILRIQQVVRGDSAAYFCASSPRLTQLRPRGSYEQYFGPGTRLTVT.

This rearrangement joins TRBV10-3 to TRBJ2-1, with D hard to call. Germline CDR1 ENHRY, CDR2 SYGVKD. CDR3 length: 15 amino acids. The ends were cut back, 4 bases at V and 7 bases at J, with 17 bases in the middle. For the CDR3, the DNA is TGTGCCATCAGTGGCGGCTCCCTTGTGGGAAATGAGCAGTTCTTC. It translates to CAISGGSLVGNEQFF.